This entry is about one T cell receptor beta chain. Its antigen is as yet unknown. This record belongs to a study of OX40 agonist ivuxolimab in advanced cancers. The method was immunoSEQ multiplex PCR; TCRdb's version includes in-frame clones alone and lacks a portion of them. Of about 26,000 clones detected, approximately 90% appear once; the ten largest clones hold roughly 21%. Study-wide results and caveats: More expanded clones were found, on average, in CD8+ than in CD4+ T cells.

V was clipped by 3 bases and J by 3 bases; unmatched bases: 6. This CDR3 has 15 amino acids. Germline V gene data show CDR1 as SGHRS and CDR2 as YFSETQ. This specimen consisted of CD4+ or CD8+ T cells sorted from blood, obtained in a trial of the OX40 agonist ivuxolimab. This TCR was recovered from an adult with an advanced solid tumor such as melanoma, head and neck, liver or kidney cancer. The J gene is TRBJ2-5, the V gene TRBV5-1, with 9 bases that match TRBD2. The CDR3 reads CASSSLVAGEETQYF. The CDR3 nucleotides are TGCGCCAGCAGCTCCCTCGTAGCGGGGGAAGAGACCCAGTACTTC.